This T cell receptor (beta chain) was identified in a study of T-cell memory formation after mild COVID-19. Whole-study context: Among the donors, TCR clusters were largely specific to each donor.

V gave up 4 bases and J gave up 6 bases, with 20 bases separating them. Germline V gives CDR1 SGHRS, CDR2 YFSETQ. This CDR3 is built from 16 residues. With regard to this clonotype: Its antigen remains unidentified.

The authors produced TCR alpha and TCR beta cDNA libraries with sample barcodes and UMIs by 5'RACE using constant-segment primers. TCRdb reprocessed the 5' RACE reads with MiXCR, giving one entry per CDR3 protein. Counted here are some 50,000 distinct CDR3 sequences, 9.5% to 15% occurring once; the ten biggest clones make up approximately 25%. Study-wide results and caveats: For contracting clones, CD4+ ones sat mainly in CM and EM, CD8+ in EMRA. Day 15 to 85 contractors were CD4/CD8 balanced; later expanders leaned CD4+.

The sequence was collected from a man younger than 35 who had mild COVID-19 (a few samples of this study predate the infection). Cell type and time point are not known. The V gene is TRBV5-1, the J gene TRBJ1-5, with unresolved D. Sequenced sample: PBMCs or a T cell subset sorted from them (not recorded which). The CDR3 coding sequence is TGCGCCAGCAGCCCGGGTGTTAGCAGTCTCGGTCAGCCCCAGCATTTT. Residues: CASSPGVSSLGQPQHF.